The 14 T cell receptor beta chains listed next were all sequenced from one sample in a study of T-cell reconstitution after alpha-beta-depleted transplantation in children. Preparation of the TCRbeta library involved a method that used unique molecular identifiers. Using its own MiXCR run on the PCR reads, TCRdb lists one record per CDR3 protein. The repertoire holds fewer than 1 million distinct CDR3 sequences, with approximately 15% as singletons. The sequencing used PBMCs, mostly from graft donor cells, collected 360 days after TCRalphabeta/CD19-depleted stem cell transplant. Receptor source: a male patient younger than 18 who had a stem cell transplant for acute lymphoblastic leukemia, so the T cells may come from the graft donor.

This clonotype was seen ten or more times. V usage is TRBV29-1 and J usage is TRBJ2-3; D is tentatively TRBD1 or TRBD2 (5 bases each). The CDR3 spans 14 residues. Trimming cost V 4 bases and J 5 bases, with 16 bases left between them. Germline assignment: CDR1 SQVTM and CDR2 ANQGSEA. The DNA of the CDR3 is TGCAGCGTTGCTGGGACCACGGCCGGAGATACGCAGTATTTT. This sequence encodes CSVAGTTAGDTQYF.

V is TRBV5-6 and J is TRBJ2-7, with D uncertain. The CDR3 length is 14 residues. Germline V lookup: CDR1 SGHDT, CDR2 YYEEEE. The germline V and J ends were trimmed by 0 bases and 6 bases, with 13 bases remaining between them. The CDR3 is CASSLGPASLEQYF. The CDR3, as DNA: TGTGCCAGCAGCTTGGGTCCGGCAAGTCTCGAGCAGTACTTC.

There are a few counts of this clonotype. The chain joins TRBV6-5 to TRBJ2-4; tentative D call: TRBD1 (7 bases). CDR1 and CDR2 from the germline V gene are MNHEY and SVGAGI. The CDR3 runs to 15 residues. The V end lost 0 bases, the J end lost 6 bases, and 12 bases lay between the germline ends. The CDR3 region is CASSYSEGAGNIQYF. In nucleotides, the CDR3 is TGTGCCAGCAGTTACTCGGAGGGGGCCGGAAACATTCAGTACTTC.

This clonotype was counted only a few times. The chain combines TRBV12-3 or TRBV12-4 with TRBJ1-3, with D tentatively TRBD1 (5 bases). The CDR3 runs to 15 residues. The V and J ends lost 5 bases and 0 bases respectively, with 11 bases between them. The CDR3 is CASSDRYHSGNTIYF. The CDR3 DNA is TGTGCCAGCAGTGACAGATACCACTCTGGAAACACCATATATTTT.

V is TRBV4-1 and J is TRBJ2-7; TRBD2 matches 8 bases. Germline-derived CDR1 and CDR2 are MGHRA and YSYEKL. CDR3 size: 17 residues. Trimming took 4 bases from V and 7 from J; bases not matched to a gene: 18. CDR3 protein: CASSPEGVSGMGSEQYF. Written as DNA, the CDR3 is TGCGCCAGCAGCCCAGAGGGGGTTAGCGGGATGGGGAGTGAGCAGTACTTC.

There are a few counts of this clonotype. The rearrangement links TRBV3-1 to TRBJ2-7, with D tentatively TRBD1 or TRBD2 (6 bases each). This CDR3 is built from 15 residues. Trimming stripped 0 bases from V and 7 bases from J, with 16 bases between. Germline assignment: CDR1 LGHDT and CDR2 YNNKEL (reference sequence). The CDR3 DNA is TGTGCCAGCAGCCAAGACTTACAGGGAGGTCAAGAGCAGTACTTC. It translates to CASSQDLQGGQEQYF.

The V gene is TRBV29-1, the J gene TRBJ2-4, with D unclear. From germline, CDR1 is SQVTM and CDR2 ANQGSEA. The CDR3 covers 17 residues. The V and J ends lost 1 base and 0 bases respectively, with 16 bases between them. CDR3 nucleotide sequence: TGCAGCGTTGAAGGGGCGGACCTGCAACTAGCCAAAAACATTCAGTACTTC. Encoded protein: CSVEGADLQLAKNIQYF.

This clonotype turned up a few times. This chain connects TRBV20-1 to TRBJ1-2; 8 bases align to TRBD1. The CDR3 has 16 residues. The germline V gene has CDR1 DFQATT and CDR2 SNEGSKA (reference sequence). Trimming took 0 bases from V and 7 from J; bases not matched to a gene: 13. This CDR3 is CSARDPTGAPGGGYTF. CDR3 DNA sequence: TGCAGTGCTAGAGACCCGACAGGGGCTCCAGGGGGTGGCTACACCTTC.

This clonotype was counted only a few times. This rearrangement joins TRBV20-1 to TRBJ2-7; no firm D call. V was trimmed by 1 base and J by 5 bases, leaving 6 bases between them. The CDR3 spans 11 residues. Looked up from germline, CDR1 is DFQATT and CDR2 is SNEGSKA (reference sequence). The DNA for the CDR3 is TGCAGTGCTAGAGGGCTCCACGAGCAGTACTTC. The encoded protein is CSARGLHEQYF.

This clonotype was observed at least ten times. The chain uses TRBV7-2 and TRBJ1-4; D gene ambiguous. The CDR3 is 14 residues long. Germline CDR1 SGHTA, CDR2 FQGNSA. Trimming took 3 bases from V and 3 from J, leaving 8 bases between them. The DNA for the CDR3 is TGTGCCAGCAGCTTGACCGGAGCTAATGAAAAACTGTTTTTT. Amino acid sequence: CASSLTGANEKLFF. Looking up the rest from reference TRBV7-2 and TRBJ1-4 gives the full variable domain: GAGVSQSPSNKVTEKGKDVELRCDPISGHTALYWYRQSLGQGLEFLIYFQGNSAPDKSGLPSDRFSAERTGGSVSTLTIQRTQQEDSAVYLCASSLTGANEKLFFGSGTQLSVL.

This clonotype showed up just a few times. CDR3 region: CASSEALNSNQPQHF. CDR3 coding DNA: TGTGCCAGCAGTGAAGCTCTGAATAGCAATCAGCCCCAGCATTTT. The chain has TRBV6-1 and TRBJ1-5; the D is unclear. Trimming removed 0 bases from V and 0 bases from J, with 6 bases in between. The CDR3 has 15 amino acids. Germline V CDR1 and CDR2: MNHNS, SASEGT.

In this sample, this clonotype turned up a few times. This chain links TRBV6-5 with TRBJ2-1, with 13 bases matching TRBD2. Looked up from germline, CDR1 is MNHEY and CDR2 is SVGAGI. The CDR3 has 14 residues. V shed 4 bases, J shed 9 bases, and the junction held 3 bases outside the gene matches. The CDR3 spells CASSSRTSGGEQFF. In nucleotides, the CDR3 is TGTGCCAGCAGTTCCCGGACTAGCGGGGGTGAGCAGTTCTTC.

This clonotype was detected only a few times. V gene TRBV27 combines with J gene TRBJ1-1; no firm D call. This CDR3 contains 11 residues. V was clipped by 4 bases and J by 4 bases, with 4 bases between them. Germline V gene lookup returns CDR1 MNHEY and CDR2 SMNVEV (reference sequence). The CDR3 coding sequence is TGTGCCAGCAGTTCGATCACTGAAGCTTTCTTT. Residues: CASSSITEAFF.

CDR3 protein: CASSAPGTSGRGETQYF. Written as DNA, the CDR3 is TGTGCCAGTAGTGCCCCCGGGACTAGCGGGAGGGGGGAGACCCAGTACTTC. The genes are TRBV19 and TRBJ2-5, with 16 bases identical to TRBD2. Germline loops: CDR1 LNHDA, CDR2 SQIVND (reference sequence). CDR3 length: 17 amino acids. Germline trimming cut 5 bases from V and 5 bases from J; bases unmatched to any gene: 8.